Each of the 12 T cell receptor beta chains below was sequenced from the same sample in a study of brain T cells in children with intractable seizures. Time point given: blood from clinic visit 5 months post-surgery; TSC patient then seizure free. Profiled with immunoSEQ multiplex PCR; TCRdb holds only in-frame clones, not every one. The table shows about 340,000 clones, with over 90% occurring only once. The sequenced sample was peripheral blood, obtained roughly 5 months after surgery. These receptors were obtained from a boy under three years old with tuberous sclerosis and intractable seizures.

The chain carries TRBV25-1 and TRBJ2-5; D possibly corresponds to TRBD2 (7 bases). From germline, CDR1 is MGHDK and CDR2 SYGVNS. The CDR3 spans 14 residues. V lost 0 bases and J 5 bases, leaving 10 bases between the germline ends. The CDR3 DNA follows: TGTGCCAGCAGTGAATATAGGGGGGGTGAGACCCAGTACTTC. It specifies CASSEYRGGETQYF.

This clone occurred once. The chain carries TRBV10-3 and TRBJ1-1; D call uncertain. V shed 2 bases and J shed 0 bases, with 13 bases lying between them. The CDR3 runs 16 residues. CDR1 and CDR2 (germline): ENHRY, SYGVKD. The CDR3 DNA reads as TGTGCCATCAGTGAGCCCACAAACGGCATGAACACTGAAGCTTTCTTT. It codes for CAISEPTNGMNTEAFF.

The V gene is TRBV21-1, the J gene TRBJ2-5; TRBD1 is the table's D call and was not checked against the DNA. TRBV21-1 is a documented pseudogene. The CDR3 contains 15 residues. The CDR3 DNA reads TGTGCCAGCAGCAAAGCGTCGGCCAGGCGCGAGACCCAGTACTTC. Its protein is CASSKASARRETQYF.

The chain joins TRBV11-2 to TRBJ2-5; D may match TRBD1 or TRBD2 (5 bases each). CDR1 is SGHAT, CDR2 FQNNGV, per germline. V lost 8 bases and J lost 3, with 13 bases in between. CDR3 size: 13 residues. The CDR3 sequence is CASSLQGEETQYF. CDR3 in DNA: TGTGCCAGCTCCCTTCAGGGAGAAGAGACCCAGTACTTC.

This chain uses TRBV24-1 with TRBJ2-3, with a tentative D call TRBD2 (6 bases). The CDR3 is 13 amino acids. Trimming removed 7 bases from V and 4 bases from J, with 11 bases in between. Germline loops: CDR1 KGHDR, CDR2 SFDVKD. CDR3 coding DNA: TGTGCCACCAGCGGGAGCTGGGCAGATACGCAGTATTTT. Protein sequence: CATSGSWADTQYF.

V gene TRBV7-2 combines with J gene TRBJ2-3, with 8 bases matching TRBD2. J gave up 1 base and V 1 base, and 1 base lay outside the gene matches. CDR3 length: 15 amino acids. CDR1 is SGHTA and CDR2 is FQGNSA in the germline V gene. CDR3 in DNA: TGTGCCAGCAGCTTAGAACTAGCGGGCACAGATACGCAGTATTTT. Its translation is CASSLELAGTDTQYF. Drawing the rest from reference TRBV7-2 and TRBJ2-3, the complete variable domain is GAGVSQSPSNKVTEKGKDVELRCDPISGHTALYWYRQSLGQGLEFLIYFQGNSAPDKSGLPSDRFSAERTGGSVSTLTIQRTQQEDSAVYLCASSLELAGTDTQYFGPGTRLTVL.

This chain links TRBV10-2 with TRBJ2-5; possibly TRBD1 for D (6 bases). Trimming took 2 bases from V and 4 from J, leaving 17 bases between them. The CDR3 is 16 residues long. Germline assignment: CDR1 WSHSY and CDR2 SAAADI. CDR3 nucleotide sequence: TGCGCCAGCAGTGAGGATCGGGACACCGTCAGAGAGACCCAGTACTTC. Its translation: CASSEDRDTVRETQYF.

This clone has a single count. V is TRBV9 and J is TRBJ2-3; 8 bases match TRBD2. Trimming at V came to 0 bases and at J to 0 bases, leaving 0 bases not matched to a gene. The length of the CDR3 is 15 residues. Per germline, CDR1 SGDLS and CDR2 YYNGEE. CDR3 sequence (DNA): TGTGCCAGCAGCGTAGCGGGGGGGAGCACAGATACGCAGTATTTT. Protein sequence: CASSVAGGSTDTQYF.

The chain recombines TRBV10-2 with TRBJ2-7; D perhaps matches TRBD1 (6 bases). From germline, CDR1 is WSHSY and CDR2 SAAADI. The length of the CDR3 is 14 residues. V shed 5 bases and J shed 3 bases, with 14 bases lying between them. The CDR3 DNA reads as TGCGCCAGCAGTTCCGGACAGATGGGCTACGAGCAGTACTTC. Amino acid sequence: CASSSGQMGYEQYF.

J is TRBJ2-3 and V is TRBV9, with TRBD1 matching over 11 bases. Germline V gives CDR1 SGDLS, CDR2 YYNGEE. The CDR3 sequence is 18 residues long. V gave up 0 bases and J gave up 2 bases; unmatched junction bases: 8. CDR3 region: CASSVAGQGAGDTDTQYF. CDR3 coding DNA: TGTGCCAGCAGCGTAGCTGGACAGGGGGCCGGCGACACAGATACGCAGTATTTT.

This chain links TRBV2 with TRBJ1-3, with unresolved D. CDR1 SNHLY and CDR2 FYNNEI come from the germline V gene. The CDR3 has 17 amino acids. Trimming left V 3 bases short and J 4 bases short, with 19 bases between. CDR3 coding DNA: TGTGCCAGCAGTGAGGGATTATATTCGGGAGAAGGAAACACCATATATTTT. This translates into CASSEGLYSGEGNTIYF.

The V and J genes are TRBV1 and TRBJ2-7; the table's D call, TRBD2, has no DNA check behind it. TRBV1 is an annotated pseudogene. CDR3 size: 16 residues. The DNA of the CDR3 is TGCACCAGCAGCCAAGTTTTCGAGGGACTAGTTTACGAGCAGTACTTC. Encoded protein: CTSSQVFEGLVYEQYF.